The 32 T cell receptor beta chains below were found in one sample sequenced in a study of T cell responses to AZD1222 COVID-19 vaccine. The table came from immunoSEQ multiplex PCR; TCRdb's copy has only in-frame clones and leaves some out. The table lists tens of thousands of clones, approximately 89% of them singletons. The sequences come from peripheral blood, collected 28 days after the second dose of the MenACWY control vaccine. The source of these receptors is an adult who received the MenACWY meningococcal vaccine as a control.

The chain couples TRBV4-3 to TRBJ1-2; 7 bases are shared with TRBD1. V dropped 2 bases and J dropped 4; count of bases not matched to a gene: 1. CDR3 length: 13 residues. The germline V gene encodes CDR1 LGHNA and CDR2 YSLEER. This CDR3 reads CASSQWDSYGYTF. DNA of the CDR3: TGCGCCAGCAGCCAATGGGACAGCTATGGCTACACCTTC.

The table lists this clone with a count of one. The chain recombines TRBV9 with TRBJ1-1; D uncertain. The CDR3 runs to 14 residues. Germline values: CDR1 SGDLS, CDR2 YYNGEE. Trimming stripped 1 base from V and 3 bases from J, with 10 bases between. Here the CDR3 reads CASSVRQEDTEAFF. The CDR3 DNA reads TGTGCCAGCAGCGTACGACAAGAGGACACTGAAGCTTTCTTT.

For the CDR3, the DNA is TGTGCCAGCAGCGCCTCTGGTGGGGCCCAAGAGACCCAGTACTTC. It specifies CASSASGGAQETQYF. The rearrangement joins TRBV7-3 to TRBJ2-5; D might be TRBD1 (5 bases). CDR3 length equals 15 residues. In germline, CDR1 is SGHTA, CDR2 FQGTGA. The V end lost 5 bases, the J end lost 1 base, and 14 bases lay between the germline ends.

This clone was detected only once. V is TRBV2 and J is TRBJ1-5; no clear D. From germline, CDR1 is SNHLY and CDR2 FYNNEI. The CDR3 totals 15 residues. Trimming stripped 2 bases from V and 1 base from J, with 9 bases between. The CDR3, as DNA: TGTGCCAGCAGTGAACTCACCCAAAGCAATCAGCCCCAGCATTTT. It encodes CASSELTQSNQPQHF.

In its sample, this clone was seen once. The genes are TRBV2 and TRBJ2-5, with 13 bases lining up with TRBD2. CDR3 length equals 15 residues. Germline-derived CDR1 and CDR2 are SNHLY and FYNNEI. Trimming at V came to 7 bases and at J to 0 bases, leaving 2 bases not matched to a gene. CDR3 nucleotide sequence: TGTGCCAGCATTGGGACTAGCGGGGACCAAGAGACCCAGTACTTC. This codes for CASIGTSGDQETQYF.

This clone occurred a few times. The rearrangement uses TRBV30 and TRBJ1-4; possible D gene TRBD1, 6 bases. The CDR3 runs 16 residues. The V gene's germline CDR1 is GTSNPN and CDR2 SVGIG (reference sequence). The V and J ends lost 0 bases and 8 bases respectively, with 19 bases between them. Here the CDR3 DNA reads TGTGCCTGGAGTGTAAGCCCGGGACACCTAGCCGAAAAACTGTTTTTT. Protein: CAWSVSPGHLAEKLFF.

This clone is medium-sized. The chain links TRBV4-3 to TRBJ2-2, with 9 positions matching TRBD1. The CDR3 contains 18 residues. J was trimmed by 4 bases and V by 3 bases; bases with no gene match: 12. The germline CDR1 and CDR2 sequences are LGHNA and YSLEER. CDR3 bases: TGCGCCAGCAGCCAGATTCTAGGGGGACAGGGTACCACCGGGGAGCTGTTTTTT. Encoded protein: CASSQILGGQGTTGELFF.

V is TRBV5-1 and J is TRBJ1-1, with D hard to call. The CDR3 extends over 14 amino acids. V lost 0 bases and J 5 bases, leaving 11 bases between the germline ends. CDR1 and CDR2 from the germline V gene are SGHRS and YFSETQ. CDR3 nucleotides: TGCGCCAGCAGCTTGGCCGTCGGGGATACTGAAGCTTTCTTT. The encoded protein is CASSLAVGDTEAFF.

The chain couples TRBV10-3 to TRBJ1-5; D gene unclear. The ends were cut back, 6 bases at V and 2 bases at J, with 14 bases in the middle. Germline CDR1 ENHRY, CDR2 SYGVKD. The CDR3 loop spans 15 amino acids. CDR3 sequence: CAISPSSGGNQPQHF. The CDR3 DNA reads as TGTGCCATCAGCCCATCCTCCGGTGGCAATCAGCCCCAGCATTTT.

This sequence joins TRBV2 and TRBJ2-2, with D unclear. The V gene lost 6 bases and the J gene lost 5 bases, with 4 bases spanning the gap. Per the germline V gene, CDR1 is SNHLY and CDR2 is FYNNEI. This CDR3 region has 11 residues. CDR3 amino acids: CASSGTGELFF. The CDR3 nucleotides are TGTGCCAGCAGCGGTACCGGGGAGCTGTTTTTT.

The CDR3: CASSENIRYEQYF. CDR3 bases: TGTGCCAGCAGTGAAAACATTCGTTACGAGCAGTACTTC. J is TRBJ2-7 and V is TRBV2; D gene unclear. Germline V gene lookup returns CDR1 SNHLY and CDR2 FYNNEI. Trimming stripped 2 bases from V and 4 bases from J, with 9 bases between. This CDR3 contains 13 residues. Full variable domain (rest looked up from reference TRBV2 and TRBJ2-7): EPEVTQTPSHQVTQMGQEVILRCVPISNHLYFYWYRQILGQKVEFLVSFYNNEISEKSEIFDDQFSVERPDGSNFTLKIRSTKLEDSAMYFCASSENIRYEQYFGPGTRLTVT.

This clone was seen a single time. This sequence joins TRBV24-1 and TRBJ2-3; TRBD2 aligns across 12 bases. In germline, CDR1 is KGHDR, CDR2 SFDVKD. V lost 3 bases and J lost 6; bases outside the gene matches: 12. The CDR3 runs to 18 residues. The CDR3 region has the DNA TGTGCCACCAGTGATCCCCGGCTGACTAGCGGGGGTCTGGATACGCAGTATTTT. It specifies CATSDPRLTSGGLDTQYF.

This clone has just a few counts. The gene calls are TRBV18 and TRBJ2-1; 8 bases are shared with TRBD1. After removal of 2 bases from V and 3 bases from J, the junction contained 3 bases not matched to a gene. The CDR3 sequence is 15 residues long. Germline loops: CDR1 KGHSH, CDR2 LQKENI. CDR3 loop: CASSPSTGGYNEQFF. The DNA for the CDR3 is TGTGCCAGCTCACCAAGTACAGGGGGCTACAATGAGCAGTTCTTC.

In DNA, the CDR3 is TGTGCCAGCAGCCTACGGGACGGGGAAAATGAGCAGTTCTTC. Residues: CASSLRDGENEQFF. The chain joins TRBV11-3 to TRBJ2-1, with D perhaps given as TRBD1 or TRBD2 (5 bases each). Germline-derived CDR1 and CDR2 are SGHNT and YENEEA. There are 14 residues in the CDR3. The V end was cut by 5 bases, the J end by 7 bases, with 15 bases between.

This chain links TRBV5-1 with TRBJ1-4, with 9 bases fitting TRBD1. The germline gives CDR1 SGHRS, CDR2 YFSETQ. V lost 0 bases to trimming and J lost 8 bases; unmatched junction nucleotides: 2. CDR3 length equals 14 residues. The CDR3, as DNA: TGCGCCAGCAGCTTGGTGACAGGGGGGGAAAAACTGTTTTTT. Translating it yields CASSLVTGGEKLFF.

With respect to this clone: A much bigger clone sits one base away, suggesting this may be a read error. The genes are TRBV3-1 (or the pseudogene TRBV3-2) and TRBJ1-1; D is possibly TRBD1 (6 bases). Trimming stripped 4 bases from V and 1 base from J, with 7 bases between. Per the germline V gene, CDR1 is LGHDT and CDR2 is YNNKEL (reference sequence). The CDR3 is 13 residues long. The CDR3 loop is CASSRTENTEAFF. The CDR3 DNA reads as TGTGCCAGCAGCCGGACAGAGAACACTGAAGCTTTCTTT.

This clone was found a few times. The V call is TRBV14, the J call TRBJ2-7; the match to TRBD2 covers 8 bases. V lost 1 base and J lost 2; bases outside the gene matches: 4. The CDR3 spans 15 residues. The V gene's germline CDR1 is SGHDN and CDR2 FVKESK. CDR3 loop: CASSQGTGGAYEQYF. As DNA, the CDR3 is TGTGCCAGCAGCCAAGGGACGGGGGGGGCCTACGAGCAGTACTTC.

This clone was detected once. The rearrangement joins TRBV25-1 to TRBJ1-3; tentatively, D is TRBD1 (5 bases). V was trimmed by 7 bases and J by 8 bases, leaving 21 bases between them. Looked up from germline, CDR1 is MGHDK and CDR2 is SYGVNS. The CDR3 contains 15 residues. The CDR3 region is CASKRSGQGGDTIYF. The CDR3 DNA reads TGTGCCAGCAAGAGATCGGGGCAGGGCGGGGACACCATATATTTT.

CDR3 in amino acids: CASSPDRVYGYTF. CDR3 coding DNA: TGTGCCAGCAGTCCGGACAGGGTGTATGGCTACACCTTC. V gene TRBV3-1 (or the pseudogene TRBV3-2) combines with J gene TRBJ1-2, with TRBD1 matching over 8 bases. Trimming took 6 bases from V and 5 from J; bases not matched to a gene: 5. This CDR3 spans 13 amino acids. Germline V lookup: CDR1 LGHDT, CDR2 YNNKEL (reference sequence).

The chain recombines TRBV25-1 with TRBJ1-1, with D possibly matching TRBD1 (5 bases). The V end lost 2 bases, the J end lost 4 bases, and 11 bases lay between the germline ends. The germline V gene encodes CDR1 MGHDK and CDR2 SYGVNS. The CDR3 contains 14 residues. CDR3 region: CASSERGGSTEAFF. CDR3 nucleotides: TGTGCCAGCAGTGAAAGGGGAGGGAGCACTGAAGCTTTCTTT.

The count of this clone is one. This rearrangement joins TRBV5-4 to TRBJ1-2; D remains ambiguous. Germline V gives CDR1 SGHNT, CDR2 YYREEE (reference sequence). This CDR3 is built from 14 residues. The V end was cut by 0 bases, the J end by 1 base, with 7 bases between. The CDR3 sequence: CASSLGTDNYGYTF. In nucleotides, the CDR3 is TGTGCCAGCAGCTTGGGGACCGATAACTATGGCTACACCTTC.

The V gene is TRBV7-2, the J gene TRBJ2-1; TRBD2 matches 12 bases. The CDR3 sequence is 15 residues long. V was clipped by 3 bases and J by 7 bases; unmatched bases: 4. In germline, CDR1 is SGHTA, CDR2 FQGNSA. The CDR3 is CASSLSLAGGNEQFF. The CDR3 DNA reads TGTGCCAGCAGCTTGAGTCTAGCGGGGGGGAATGAGCAGTTCTTC.

CDR3 DNA sequence: TGTGCCAGCTCTCTTAAGACAGGGACAGGGGTTTTCGAGCAGTACTTC. Amino acids: CASSLKTGTGVFEQYF. V and J are TRBV28 and TRBJ2-7, with 10 bases that match TRBD1. Trimming at V came to 8 bases and at J to 6 bases, leaving 16 bases not matched to a gene. CDR3 length: 16 residues. Germline values: CDR1 MDHEN, CDR2 SYDVKM.

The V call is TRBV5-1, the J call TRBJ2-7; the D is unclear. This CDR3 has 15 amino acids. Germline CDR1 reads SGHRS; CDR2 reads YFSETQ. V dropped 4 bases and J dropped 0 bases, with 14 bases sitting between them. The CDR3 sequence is CASSNSRDSSYEQYF. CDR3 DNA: TGCGCCAGCAGCAATTCCAGAGATAGCTCCTACGAGCAGTACTTC.

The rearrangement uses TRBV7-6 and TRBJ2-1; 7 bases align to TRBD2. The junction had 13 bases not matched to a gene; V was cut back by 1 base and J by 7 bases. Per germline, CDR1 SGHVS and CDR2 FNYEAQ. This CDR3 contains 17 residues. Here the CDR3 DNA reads TGTGCCAGCAGCTTAGGGGGACCGGGACTATCTATGAATGAGCAGTTCTTC. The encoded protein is CASSLGGPGLSMNEQFF.

The CDR3 DNA sequence: TGTGCCAGCAGTTTTGTCCAGGGGGAAGCTTTCTTT. As protein: CASSFVQGEAFF. The chain carries TRBV27 and TRBJ1-1; tentative D call: TRBD1 (6 bases). CDR3 length: 12 amino acids. The germline V gene has CDR1 MNHEY and CDR2 SMNVEV (reference sequence). V lost 3 bases to trimming and J lost 8 bases, with 10 bases between them.

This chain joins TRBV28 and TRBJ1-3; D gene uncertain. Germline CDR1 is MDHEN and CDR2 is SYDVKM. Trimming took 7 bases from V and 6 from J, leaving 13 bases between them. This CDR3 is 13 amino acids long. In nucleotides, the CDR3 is TGTGCCAGCAAGGGCGGAGTTGAAAACACCATATATTTT. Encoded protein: CASKGGVENTIYF.

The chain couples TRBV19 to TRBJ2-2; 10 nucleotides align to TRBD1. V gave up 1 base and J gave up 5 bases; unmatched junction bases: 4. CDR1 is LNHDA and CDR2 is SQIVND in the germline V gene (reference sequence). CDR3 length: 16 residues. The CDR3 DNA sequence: TGTGCCAGTAGTATAGGATCGGGACAGGGGACCGGGGAGCTGTTTTTT. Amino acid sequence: CASSIGSGQGTGELFF.

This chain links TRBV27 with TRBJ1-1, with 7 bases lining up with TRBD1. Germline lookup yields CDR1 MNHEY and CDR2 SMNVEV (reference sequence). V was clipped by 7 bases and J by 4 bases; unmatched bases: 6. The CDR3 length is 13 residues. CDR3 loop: CASTRGGGTEAFF. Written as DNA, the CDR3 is TGTGCCAGCACCAGGGGGGGCGGCACTGAAGCTTTCTTT.

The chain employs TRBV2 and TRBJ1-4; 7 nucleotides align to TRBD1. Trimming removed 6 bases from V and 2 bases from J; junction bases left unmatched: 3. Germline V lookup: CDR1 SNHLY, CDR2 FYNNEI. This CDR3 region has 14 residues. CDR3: CASREQGTNEKLFF. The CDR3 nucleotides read TGTGCCAGCAGGGAACAGGGGACTAATGAAAAACTGTTTTTT.

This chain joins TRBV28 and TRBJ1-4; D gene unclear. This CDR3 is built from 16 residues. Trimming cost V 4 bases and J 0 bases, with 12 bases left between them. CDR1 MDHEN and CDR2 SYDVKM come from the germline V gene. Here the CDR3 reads CASSSHGGATNEKLFF. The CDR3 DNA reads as TGTGCCAGCAGTTCTCATGGCGGAGCAACTAATGAAAAACTGTTTTTT.

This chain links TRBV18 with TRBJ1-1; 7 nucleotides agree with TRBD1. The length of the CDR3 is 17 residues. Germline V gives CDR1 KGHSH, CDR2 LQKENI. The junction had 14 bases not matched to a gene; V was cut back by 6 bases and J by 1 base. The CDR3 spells CASSPPKTGTGNTEAFF. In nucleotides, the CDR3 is TGTGCCAGCTCGCCTCCTAAGACAGGGACGGGGAACACTGAAGCTTTCTTT.